This TCR beta chain is from a study of OX40 agonist ivuxolimab in advanced cancers. General study results and limits: In general, CD8+ T cells held more expanded clones than CD4+ did, on average.

To note about this clone: Its antigen is undetermined. The identical CDR3 is also encoded by other nucleotide sequences in the sample.

Trimming removed 6 bases from V and 0 bases from J, with 6 bases in between. CDR1 and CDR2 (germline): SNHLY, FYNNEI. This CDR3 has 12 residues. Sequencing used immunoSEQ multiplex PCR; TCRdb keeps in-frame clones, though not all of them. Of some 96,000 clones listed, 85% to 95% are singletons. V and J are TRBV2 and TRBJ2-7; no firm D call. This TCR was sampled from an adult with an advanced solid tumor such as melanoma, head and neck, liver or kidney cancer. Sequencing was performed on CD4+ or CD8+ T cells sorted from blood, taken in a trial of the OX40 agonist ivuxolimab. The CDR3 region is CASSASSYEQYF. The DNA of the CDR3 is TGTGCCAGCAGCGCCAGCTCCTACGAGCAGTACTTC. Drawing the rest from reference TRBV2 and TRBJ2-7, the complete variable domain is EPEVTQTPSHQVTQMGQEVILRCVPISNHLYFYWYRQILGQKVEFLVSFYNNEISEKSEIFDDQFSVERPDGSNFTLKIRSTKLEDSAMYFCASSASSYEQYFGPGTRLTVT.